The source of this TCR beta chain is a study of a mutant IDH1 vaccine in newly diagnosed glioma. As for the study in general: Treated patients, averaging roughly 44 years, were around 62% male and roughly 38% female.

Germline V gene sequence: CDR1 SGHDN, CDR2 FVKESK. V dropped 4 bases and J dropped 5 bases, with 11 bases sitting between them. The length of the CDR3 is 13 residues. Some clones are missing from TCRdb's copy, which holds only in-frame ones; the method was immunoSEQ multiplex PCR. The sample records 55,000 to 65,000 clones, 75% to 90% being singletons. In regard to this clone: Its antigen is unidentified.

Time point meaning: week 11, during vaccination. Every vaccine dose comprised 300 ug of mutant IDH1 20-mer peptide plus topical imiquimod. The input for sequencing was PBMCs, taken from a glioma patient whose treatment included an IDH1 peptide vaccine. The source of this sequence is a man aged 50 to 60 with glioma. V is TRBV14 and J is TRBJ1-2, with unresolved D. The CDR3: CASSPRLGYGYTF. The CDR3 DNA sequence: TGTGCCAGCAGCCCAAGACTCGGATATGGCTACACCTTC.